This T cell receptor (beta chain) was identified in a study of shared clonotypes between healthy human individuals (dated by TCRdb to the early 2020s). Broadly, across the study: The cohort comprised a couple of women and a few men aged 18 to 49 years. Different laboratories and diverse techniques were used to prepare libraries and sequence TCR repertoires, to increase sequencing depth and limit assay-specific biases. For each donor, three plates each were used for CD4 naive and CD4 memory, two plates were used for CD8 naive, and one plate was used for CD8 memory. Per donor, leukapheresis produced somewhere between about 0.8 and 9 billion PBMCs. Blood TCR repertoires of roughly five healthy adults were deeply sequenced to estimate repertoire size and the extent of clonotype sharing between individuals. Study-wide conclusions, independent of this receptor: Incomplete sequencing was indicated by rarefaction of sorted-subset datasets, despite the large sequencing depth. Pairwise subsampling indicated that sequencing depth was expected to affect the degree of clonotype sharing among donors. Estimated clonotype richness was generally larger for naive than for memory subsets. Sharing across a few donors was observed for about 5% of naive CD4, about 3.2% of naive CD8, 2% to 2.5% of memory CD4, and roughly 0.4% of memory CD8 clonotypes. The genetic and exposure-history diversity represented was limited by the small number of donors. Clonotypes shared by all four sorted-subset donors showed higher generation probabilities than non-shared clonotypes. Sampling was restricted to blood, and TCR repertoires in tissues likely differ from the TCR repertoires found in blood.

Healthy HIV-negative adults with no recently reported acute infections or vaccinations were included as donors. Every donor was a Caucasian adult residing in Nashville, Tennessee, USA. Magnetic negative selection was used to enrich CD4+ T cells, after which naive cells were positively selected on CD45RA and the negative fraction became the memory subset. Blood was obtained by leukapheresis, after which PBMCs were separated by Ficoll-Histopaque density gradient centrifugation and cryopreserved in liquid nitrogen vapor phase. Purity and quantity of every magnetically sorted T cell population were checked by analytical flow cytometry. Genomic DNA was isolated from every sorted fraction and measured by UV absorbance on a Nanodrop 2000c. CDR1 and CDR2 (GTSNPN, SVGIG) derive from the germline V gene (reference sequence). V loses 4 bases, J loses 6 bases, and the germline ends lie 18 bases apart. Including cysteine and phenylalanine, the CDR3 has 14 amino acids. CDR3 DNA is the only sequence kept; it has 42 bases, read in frame from the first base.

Using the deep immunoSEQ assay, TCR CDR3 regions were amplified from genomic DNA by multiplex PCR. For each cell subset, the extracted genomic DNA was distributed evenly across all wells of several immunoSEQ 96-well plates, and each plate served as one replicate. Each replicate PCR for sorted subsets received about 210 ng genomic DNA, equal to tens of thousands of T cell genomes. Purified libraries were quantified with a Qubit 3.0 fluorometer, sized on a Bioanalyzer 2100, and re-quantified with the KAPA Library Quantification kit. A separate single-read 150-cycle Illumina NextSeq 550 flow cell was used to sequence each immunoSEQ 96-well plate. The authors' analysis ran thus. The immunoSEQ output contained only junctional sequences without quality scores, so filtering could not match that applied to full-length reads. To assign V/J genes and CDR3, sequences were annotated using PyIR, a Python wrapper for IgBLAST v1.9, with IMGT germline references. Reads were removed for weak V/J assignments (E-value above 1e-6), missing CDR3, stop codons, out-of-frame junctions, or ambiguous translated residues. A V3J clonotype was defined by an identical inferred V gene, J gene, and CDR3 amino acid sequence. To compute the percentage overlap between repertoires, the number of shared unique clonotypes was divided by the size of the smaller repertoire. Richness of each repertoire was evaluated using RTK rarefaction, the Chao1 estimator, and Recon v2.1 estimates of unobserved clonotypes. For all TCRbeta clonotypes obtained by the gDNA method from a few donors, generation probabilities were computed with OLGA. TCRdb re-hosts the immuneACCESS table, in-frame sequences only. Its copies lack some clones; in the studies checked, an unresolved V gene accounts for under half of them, and the cause for the rest is not known. For V, J and clone size, that table is used; D and trimming come from the DNA. The table for this sample lists 2.3 million or so clones; 93% of them were counted only once. Clones ranked in the top ten supply 0.3% to 0.4% of the sample.

With respect to this clone: Its antigen is unknown. No base qualities exist here, and no much larger clone lies one base off it.

The clonotype comes from a young man in good health. Some clones in this sample may be carry-over from other donors' samples. The chain is assembled from TRBV30 and TRBJ1-2; the D gene is possibly TRBD1, with 5 bases matching. The sequenced sample consisted of naive CD4+ T cells from PBMCs. The cell subset or site label, as the study defines it: CD45RA+ positively selected. The nucleotide sequence is TGTGCCTGGACCTTCCGGGGGTTGTGGAATGGCTACACCTTC. It encodes CAWTFRGLWNGYTF. The variable domain in full, with residues beyond the CDR3 obtained from the reference TRBV30 and TRBJ1-2 genes, is SQTIHQWPATLVQPVGSPLSLECTVEGTSNPNLYWYRQAAGRGLQLLFYSVGIGQISSEVPQNLSASRPQDRQFILSSKKLLLSDSGFYLCAWTFRGLWNGYTFGSGTRLTVV.